The next 13 T cell receptor beta chains were all read from a single sample in a study of blood T cell repertoires in COVID-19. Generated by immunoSEQ multiplex PCR, the TCRdb table keeps only in-frame clones and is missing some. The sample lists roughly 73,000 clones; about 91% were seen once. Sequenced sample: peripheral blood. The receptor source for this set is an older man with acute or convalescent COVID-19.

V usage is TRBV6-4 and J usage is TRBJ1-5; 12 bases map to TRBD1. The ends lost 7 bases at V and 0 bases at J; junction bases unmatched: 10. There are 18 residues in the CDR3. Germline V CDR1 and CDR2: MRHNA, SNTAGT. The CDR3 reads CASTNSGTGGCSNQPQHF. The CDR3 nucleotides are TGTGCCAGCACCAACTCCGGGACAGGGGGCTGTAGCAATCAGCCCCAGCATTTT.

The rearrangement links TRBV7-3 to TRBJ2-2, with no clear D. The CDR3 is 12 residues long. Trimming left V 2 bases short and J 5 bases short, with 3 bases between. CDR1 is SGHTA, CDR2 FQGTGA, per germline. CDR3 sequence: CASSLYTGELFF. CDR3 in DNA: TGTGCCAGCAGCTTATATACCGGGGAGCTGTTTTTT.

Only one count was recorded for this clone. This rearrangement joins TRBV9 to TRBJ2-4, with D perhaps matching TRBD1 (6 bases). Germline-derived CDR1 and CDR2 are SGDLS and YYNGEE. Trimming shortened V by 3 bases and J by 1 base, and 23 bases separated the two germline ends. CDR3 length equals 19 residues. CDR3 coding DNA: TGTGCCAGCAGCGAGGGGGTGGGACACCTAGTTACCGCCAAAAACATTCAGTACTTC. Translated: CASSEGVGHLVTAKNIQYF.

V and J are TRBV5-1 and TRBJ2-7, with 12 bases fitting TRBD2. CDR1 is SGHRS, CDR2 YFSETQ, per germline. V lost 7 bases and J lost 6; bases outside the gene matches: 8. The CDR3 has 14 amino acids. The CDR3 DNA reads TGCGCCAGCCATTCGACTAGCGGGAGCTTCGAGCAGTACTTC. Protein sequence: CASHSTSGSFEQYF.

The chain combines TRBV12-3 or TRBV12-4 with TRBJ1-2; 8 bases are shared with TRBD1. After removal of 3 bases from V and 6 bases from J, the junction contained 3 bases not matched to a gene. The CDR3 spans 13 residues. CDR3 DNA: TGTGCCAGCAGTTTTGCAGGGGGCGATGGCTACACCTTC. It codes for CASSFAGGDGYTF.

V and J are TRBV11-2 and TRBJ1-2; 10 positions match TRBD1. Germline V gene data show CDR1 as SGHAT and CDR2 as FQNNGV. V lost 5 bases, J lost 4 bases, and 4 bases stayed unmatched. The length of the CDR3 is 14 residues. In nucleotides, the CDR3 is TGTGCCAGCAGCCTGGGACAGGGGAGCTATGGCTACACCTTC. Its protein product is CASSLGQGSYGYTF.

V and J are TRBV2 and TRBJ2-3; 10 nucleotides agree with TRBD2. The CDR3 is made up of 15 amino acids. Germline CDR1 reads SNHLY; CDR2 reads FYNNEI. V shed 6 bases and J 4 bases; nucleotides not matched to a gene: 7. The DNA for the CDR3 is TGTGCCAGCAGGCCTACTAGCGGGACGTCAGATACGCAGTATTTT. Translating gives CASRPTSGTSDTQYF.

The chain combines TRBV2 with TRBJ2-3, with 9 positions matching TRBD1. Losses at the gene ends were 3 bases for V and 4 bases for J; bases not matched to a gene: 2. The CDR3 has 14 residues. The germline V gene encodes CDR1 SNHLY and CDR2 FYNNEI. This chain's CDR3 is CASSEDRGADTQYF. In DNA, the CDR3 is TGTGCCAGCAGTGAGGACAGGGGTGCAGATACGCAGTATTTT.

The chain couples TRBV20-1 to TRBJ1-2; weak D call: TRBD1 (5 bases). The V end lost 3 bases, the J end lost 4 bases, and 9 bases lay between the germline ends. Germline CDR1 DFQATT, CDR2 SNEGSKA (reference sequence). This CDR3 is 12 amino acids long. CDR3 sequence: CSASDSFYGYTF. The CDR3 DNA follows: TGCAGTGCTAGTGACAGTTTCTATGGCTACACCTTC.

The chain carries TRBV4-1 and TRBJ1-5; D is ambiguous. This CDR3 has 18 residues. Trimming removed 6 bases at V and 4 bases at J, with 25 bases between. Looked up from germline, CDR1 is MGHRA and CDR2 is YSYEKL. The chain's CDR3 is CASRNVLAVGEWNQPQHF. In DNA form, the CDR3 reads TGCGCCAGCAGAAACGTACTGGCGGTCGGCGAATGGAATCAGCCCCAGCATTTT.

The rearrangement uses TRBV12-5 and TRBJ1-1; D gene unclear. The CDR3 has 17 amino acids. Trimming took off 4 bases at V and 0 bases at J, with 18 bases between the two ends. The germline V gene encodes CDR1 LGHNT and CDR2 FRNRAP. CDR3 region: CASGSVVGAPMNTEAFF. In nucleotides, the CDR3 is TGTGCTAGTGGTTCCGTTGTAGGAGCCCCTATGAACACTGAAGCTTTCTTT.

The chain employs TRBV6-5 and TRBJ1-5; unclear D gene. CDR1 MNHEY and CDR2 SVGAGI come from the germline V gene. Deletions cut 6 bases from V and 6 bases from J, with 12 bases between. The CDR3 is 13 residues long. CDR3 loop: CASSLGLRQPQHF. DNA for the CDR3: TGTGCCAGCAGCTTAGGACTCCGTCAGCCCCAGCATTTT.

V is TRBV27 and J is TRBJ2-7; D possibly corresponds to TRBD2 (6 bases). The CDR3 contains 15 residues. The V and J ends lost 3 bases and 0 bases respectively, with 12 bases between them. From germline, CDR1 is MNHEY and CDR2 SMNVEV (reference sequence). The CDR3: CASSFGTLSSYEQYF. CDR3 sequence (DNA): TGTGCCAGCAGTTTCGGGACTCTATCCTCCTACGAGCAGTACTTC.